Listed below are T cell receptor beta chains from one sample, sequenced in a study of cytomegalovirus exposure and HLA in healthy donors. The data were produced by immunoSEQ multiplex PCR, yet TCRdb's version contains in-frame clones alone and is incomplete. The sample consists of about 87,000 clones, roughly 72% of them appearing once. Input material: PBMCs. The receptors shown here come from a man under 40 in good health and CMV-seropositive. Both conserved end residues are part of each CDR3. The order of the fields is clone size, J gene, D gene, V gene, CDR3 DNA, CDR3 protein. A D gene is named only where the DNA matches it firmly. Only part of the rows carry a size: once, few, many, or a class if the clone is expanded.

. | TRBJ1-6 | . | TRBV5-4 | TGTGCCAGCAGCACAGGGAACAATTCACCCCTCCACTTT | CASSTGNNSPLHF
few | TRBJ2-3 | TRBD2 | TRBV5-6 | TGTGCCAGCAGCTCCTTAGCGGGAGGGCCAGATACGCAGTATTTT | CASSSLAGGPDTQYF
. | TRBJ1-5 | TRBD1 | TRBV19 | TGTGCCAGTAGTATAAGCAGGGGGCTAGGGCAGCCCCAGCATTTT | CASSISRGLGQPQHF
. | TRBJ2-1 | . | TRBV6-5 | TGTGCCAGCAGTCCCGGAGGGCCCTACAATGAGCAGTTCTTC | CASSPGGPYNEQFF
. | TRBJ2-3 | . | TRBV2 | TGTGCCAGCAGTGAATTGTTGGGGGCAGGCCGGCAGTATTTT | CASSELLGAGRQYF
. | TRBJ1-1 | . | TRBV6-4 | TGTGCCAGCAGTGCCCAAATCAACACTGAAGCTTTCTTT | CASSAQINTEAFF
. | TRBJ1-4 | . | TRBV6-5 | TGTGCCAGCAGTTACTCATCCGGGGGATTCGGGGAAAAACTGTTTTTT | CASSYSSGGFGEKLFF
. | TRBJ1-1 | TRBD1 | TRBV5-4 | TGTGCCAGCAGACGGACAGGGGGCGCGGATGAAGCTTTCTTT | CASRRTGGADEAFF
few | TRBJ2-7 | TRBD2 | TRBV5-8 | TGTGCCAGCAGCTTGCTAGCGGGGGCCTCCTACGAGCAGTACTTC | CASSLLAGASYEQYF
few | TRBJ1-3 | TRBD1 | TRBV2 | TGTGCCAGCAGGCCCGGGACAGGGAATCCTGGAAACACCATATATTTT | CASRPGTGNPGNTIYF
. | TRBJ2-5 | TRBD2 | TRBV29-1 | TGCAGCGTTGGGGGCCCCCGGCCCAGCGGGAGGGCCAAGGAGACCCAGTACTTC | CSVGGPRPSGRAKETQYF
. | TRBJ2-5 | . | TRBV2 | TGTGCCTGTGGTAGGCGGGAGACCCAGTACTTC | CACGRRETQYF
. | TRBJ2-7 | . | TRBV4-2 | TGTGCCAGCAGCCCCCCGGGGTCGGACTACGAGCAGTACTTC | CASSPPGSDYEQYF
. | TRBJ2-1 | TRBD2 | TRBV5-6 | TGTGCCAGCAGCCTCACGACTAGCGGGGGGGCGATCAATGAGCAGTTCTTC | CASSLTTSGGAINEQFF
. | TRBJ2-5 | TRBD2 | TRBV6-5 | TGTGCCACCGGGACTAGGGAGGAGACCCAGTACTTC | CATGTREETQYF
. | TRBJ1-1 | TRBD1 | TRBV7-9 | TGTGCCAGCAGCCCAAGGGACAGCGAGACTTTCTTT | CASSPRDSETFF
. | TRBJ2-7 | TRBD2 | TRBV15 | TGTGCCACCAGCACATGGCGGGGGGGGATGTACGAGCAGTACTTC | CATSTWRGGMYEQYF
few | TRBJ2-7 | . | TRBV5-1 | TGCGCCAGCAGCTTCGGGACTTCACTTTACGAGCAGTACTTC | CASSFGTSLYEQYF
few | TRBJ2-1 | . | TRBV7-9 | TGTGCCAGCAGGGGGACCTCCGGGGGCTACAATGAGCAGTTCTTC | CASRGTSGGYNEQFF
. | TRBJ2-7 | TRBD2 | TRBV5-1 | TGCGCCAGCAGCGAGGAGGGACTAGGGATCGAGCAGTACTTC | CASSEEGLGIEQYF
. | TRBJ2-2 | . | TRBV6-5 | TGTGCCAGCAGTCCCGGGGGAGCCGGGGAGCTGTTTTTT | CASSPGGAGELFF
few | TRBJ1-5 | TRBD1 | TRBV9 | TGTGCCAGCAGCGTAGCTGGACAGGACAATCAGCCCCAGCATTTT | CASSVAGQDNQPQHF
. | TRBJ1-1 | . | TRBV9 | TGTGCCAGCAACCTGGACGGGCGGGGTGAAGCTTTCTTT | CASNLDGRGEAFF
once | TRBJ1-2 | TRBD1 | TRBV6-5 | TGTGCCAGCAGAGATCCGGGACAGGGGAACTATGGCTACACCTTC | CASRDPGQGNYGYTF
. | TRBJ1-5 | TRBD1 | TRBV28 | TGTGCCAGCAGGACAGGGAGTATCTTCGGGCCCCAGCATTTT | CASRTGSIFGPQHF
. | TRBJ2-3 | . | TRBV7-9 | TGTGCCAGCAGCTCGATGGCCCCCACAGATACGCAGTATTTT | CASSSMAPTDTQYF
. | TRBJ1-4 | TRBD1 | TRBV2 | TGTGCCAGCAAGGACAGGTTTCGGGAAAAACTGTTTTTT | CASKDRFREKLFF
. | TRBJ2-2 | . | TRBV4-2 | TGTGCCAGCAGCCAAGCGAGACTCGAGACCGGGGAGCTGTTTTTT | CASSQARLETGELFF
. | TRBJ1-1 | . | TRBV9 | TGTGCCAGCAGCGGTGGGGAGAAGAACACTGAAGCTTTCTTT | CASSGGEKNTEAFF
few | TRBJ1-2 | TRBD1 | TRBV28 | TGTGCCAGCAGTCGGGGACAGAACTATGGCTACACCTTC | CASSRGQNYGYTF
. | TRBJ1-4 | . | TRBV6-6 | TGTGCCAGCAGTTACGAGACATCGAATGAAAAACTGTTTTTT | CASSYETSNEKLFF
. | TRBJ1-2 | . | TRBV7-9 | TGTGCCAGCAGCTTCGGGGGGAACTATGGCTACACCTTC | CASSFGGNYGYTF
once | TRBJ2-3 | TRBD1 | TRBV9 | TGTGCCAGCAGCGGAATACCAGGGGGCTCTGGCACAGATACGCAGTATTTT | CASSGIPGGSGTDTQYF
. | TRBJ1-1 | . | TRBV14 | TGTGCCAGCAGCCAAGATGGGCGGGGCCAGGAAGCTTTCTTT | CASSQDGRGQEAFF
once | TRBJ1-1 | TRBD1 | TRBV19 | TGTGCCAGTTACCCGGGACAGGGGGCTTTTCACACTGAAGCTTTCTTT | CASYPGQGAFHTEAFF
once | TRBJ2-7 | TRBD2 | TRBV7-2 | TGTGCCAGCAGCGGCACTAGCGGGGGAAGCTCCTACGAGCAGTACTTC | CASSGTSGGSSYEQYF
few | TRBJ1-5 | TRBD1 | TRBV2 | TGTGCCAGTAGGGGACAGGGGGTATCAAGCAATCAGCCCCAGCATTTT | CASRGQGVSSNQPQHF
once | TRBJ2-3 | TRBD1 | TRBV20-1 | TGCAGGACAGGGGTAGCAGATACGCAGTATTTT | CRTGVADTQYF
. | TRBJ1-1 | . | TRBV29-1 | TGCAGCGGCACGGTGAACAGGGACACTGAAGCTTTCTTT | CSGTVNRDTEAFF
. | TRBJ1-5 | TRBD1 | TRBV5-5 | TGTGCCAGCAGCTTGTGGGACAGGGGGAATCAGCCCCAGCATTTT | CASSLWDRGNQPQHF
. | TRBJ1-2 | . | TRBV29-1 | TGCAGCGTTCGAAAGGGGGGAGGGGATGGCTACACCTTC | CSVRKGGGDGYTF
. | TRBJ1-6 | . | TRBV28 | TGTGCCAGCAGTTTTTATGGCCGTCCCCTCCACTTT | CASSFYGRPLHF